One and the same sample provided the 31 T cell receptor beta chains below, sequenced in a study of T cells in Graves' hyperthyroidism and ophthalmopathy. Template material for amplifying TCR beta CDR3 regions consisted of RNA transcripts. An initial round of RT-PCR targeting the TCR CDR3 relied on the HTBI primer set. MiXCR, applied by TCRdb to the multiplex PCR reads, yields one record per CDR3 protein. The sample contains a few hundred thousand distinct CDR3 sequences, 22% of which appear only once. Material for sequencing was blood. These receptors all come from a woman in her seventies with Graves' ophthalmopathy.

The chain carries TRBV28 and TRBJ1-2; D remains ambiguous. Germline CDR1 and CDR2: MDHEN and SYDVKM. The ends were cut back, 5 bases at V and 2 bases at J, with 12 bases in the middle. The CDR3 extends over 14 amino acids. For the CDR3, the DNA is TGTGCCAGCAGTGGACCCAACGCCAACTATGGCTACACCTTC. Encoded protein: CASSGPNANYGYTF.

The chain combines TRBV6-1 with TRBJ1-2, with D possibly being TRBD1 (6 bases). The CDR3 length is 15 residues. In germline, CDR1 is MNHNS, CDR2 SASEGT. The V end was cut by 6 bases, the J end by 2 bases, with 16 bases between. The CDR3, as DNA: TGTGCCAGCAGAAAATACAGGGAGGCGAACTATGGCTACACCTTC. This gives the protein CASRKYREANYGYTF.

The V call is TRBV5-1, the J call TRBJ1-3; D is ambiguous. This CDR3 contains 16 residues. V lost 4 bases, J lost 0 bases, and 14 bases lay in between. From germline, CDR1 is SGHRS and CDR2 YFSETQ. In DNA form, the CDR3 reads TGCGCCAGCAGCAGTTTTGGCCGAGACTCTGGAAACACCATATATTTT. Its translation is CASSSFGRDSGNTIYF.

There are many counts of this clonotype. The V call is TRBV28, the J call TRBJ2-5; possibly TRBD1 for D (6 bases). Trimming took off 2 bases at V and 0 bases at J, with 10 bases between the two ends. CDR3 length: 15 amino acids. Germline CDR1 is MDHEN and CDR2 is SYDVKM. CDR3 protein: CASSLARDNQETQYF. The CDR3 DNA is TGTGCCAGCAGTTTAGCCCGGGACAACCAAGAGACCCAGTACTTC.

This clonotype was seen a few times. The J gene is TRBJ2-1, the V gene TRBV19; D may be TRBD1 (6 bases). CDR1 is LNHDA, CDR2 SQIVND, per germline (reference sequence). Deletions cut 10 bases from V and 8 bases from J, with 24 bases between. CDR3 length: 15 amino acids. The CDR3 nucleotides are TGTGCCACCCTCACAGGGAAGGCTCCTAAGGATGAGCAGTTCTTC. Translation gives CATLTGKAPKDEQFF.

The V and J genes are TRBV4-1 and TRBJ2-5; the D call may be TRBD1 or TRBD2 (6 bases each). The CDR3 spans 17 residues. Germline loops: CDR1 MGHRA, CDR2 YSYEKL. V was trimmed by 0 bases and J by 4 bases, leaving 18 bases between them. CDR3 in amino acids: CASSQDLLGRGGETQYF. CDR3 DNA sequence: TGCGCCAGCAGCCAAGATCTATTGGGCAGGGGAGGAGAGACCCAGTACTTC.

The rearrangement joins TRBV5-1 to TRBJ1-1; no clear D gene. This CDR3 is built from 15 residues. V was pared by 2 bases and J by 2 bases, with 13 bases between. CDR1 is SGHRS and CDR2 is YFSETQ in the germline V gene. The CDR3 nucleotides read TGCGCCAGCAGCTTCTCGGGTCCGGGTAACACTGAAGCTTTCTTT. As protein: CASSFSGPGNTEAFF. Full variable domain (outside the CDR3, taken from reference TRBV5-1 and TRBJ1-1): KAGVTQTPRYLIKTRGQQVTLSCSPISGHRSVSWYQQTPGQGLQFLFEYFSETQRNKGNFPGRFSGRQFSNSRSEMNVSTLELGDSALYLCASSFSGPGNTEAFFGQGTRLTVV.

This clonotype occurred a few times. The CDR3 sequence is CASSQGKRGYEQYF. In nucleotides, the CDR3 is TGTGCCAGCAGCCAAGGCAAGAGGGGATACGAGCAGTACTTC. The V call is TRBV3-1, the J call TRBJ2-7; either TRBD1 or TRBD2 may supply D (5 bases each). The CDR3 sequence is 14 residues long. With 1 base removed from V and 4 bases from J, the gap between germline ends came to 11 bases. Germline V gene sequence: CDR1 LGHDT, CDR2 YNNKEL (reference sequence).

The chain uses TRBV10-3 and TRBJ2-7; 13 bases map to TRBD2. CDR3 length: 17 residues. Germline loops: CDR1 ENHRY, CDR2 SYGVKD. With 0 bases clipped from V and 4 bases from J, the junction kept 6 bases outside the gene matches. The CDR3 protein is CAISESRTSGSVYEQYF. CDR3 sequence (DNA): TGTGCCATCAGTGAGTCCCGGACTAGCGGGAGCGTTTACGAGCAGTACTTC.

The chain couples TRBV4-3 to TRBJ1-6, with 10 bases aligning to TRBD1. Trimming cost V 6 bases and J 6 bases; bases outside gene matches: 5. This CDR3 has 15 residues. The germline gives CDR1 LGHNA, CDR2 YSLEER. In DNA, the CDR3 is TGCGCCAGCAGTCGGGGGGACAGGGGTAATTCACCCCTCCACTTT. Translation gives CASSRGDRGNSPLHF.

This clonotype showed up just a few times. The chain couples TRBV6-1 to TRBJ1-2, with D tentatively TRBD1 (5 bases). The CDR3 length is 13 residues. Germline CDR1 and CDR2: MNHNS and SASEGT. Trimming took off 7 bases at V and 8 bases at J, with 17 bases between the two ends. CDR3 sequence: CASTSGRGWGYTF. The CDR3 DNA reads as TGTGCCAGCACCTCAGGGAGGGGTTGGGGCTACACCTTC.

This clonotype has a handful of counts. CDR3 nucleotide sequence: TGTGCCAGCAGCTTAGCGGGGCTGTTTGAAGCTTTCTTT. This sequence encodes CASSLAGLFEAFF. The chain joins TRBV7-9 to TRBJ1-1, with D perhaps matching TRBD1 (5 bases). Trimming pared 0 bases from V and 7 bases from J, leaving 9 bases between. Germline CDR1 is SEHNR and CDR2 is FQNEAQ (reference sequence). The CDR3 has 13 residues.

This sequence joins TRBV3-1 and TRBJ1-1, with no clear D. Germline values: CDR1 LGHDT, CDR2 YNNKEL (reference sequence). The CDR3 loop spans 15 amino acids. V was pared by 1 base and J by 1 base, with 10 bases between. CDR3: CASSQVGSANTEAFF. For the CDR3, the DNA is TGTGCCAGCAGCCAAGTGGGGTCAGCGAACACTGAAGCTTTCTTT.

This sequence joins TRBV10-2 and TRBJ2-7; TRBD1 agrees at 9 bases. CDR1 WSHSY and CDR2 SAAADI come from the germline V gene. The CDR3 covers 17 residues. J was trimmed by 7 bases and V by 0 bases; bases with no gene match: 13. CDR3 loop: CASSESGTGTWVREQYF. The CDR3 DNA reads as TGCGCCAGCAGTGAGTCGGGGACAGGGACGTGGGTACGGGAGCAGTACTTC.

There are many counts of this clonotype. This chain links TRBV2 with TRBJ2-1; D might be TRBD1 or TRBD2, each matching 5 bases. This CDR3 is 16 amino acids long. The V gene lost 6 bases and the J gene lost 0 bases, with 15 bases spanning the gap. The germline V gene has CDR1 SNHLY and CDR2 FYNNEI. CDR3 in DNA: TGTGCCAGCAGCGAGACAGCGGTAAGCTCCTACAATGAGCAGTTCTTC. As protein: CASSETAVSSYNEQFF.

The V gene is TRBV12-3 or TRBV12-4, the J gene TRBJ2-1, with 7 bases matching TRBD1. This CDR3 contains 13 residues. Germline trimming cut 3 bases from V and 9 bases from J; bases unmatched to any gene: 5. The CDR3 region is CASSFRGWGEQFF. CDR3 DNA: TGTGCCAGCAGTTTCAGGGGGTGGGGTGAGCAGTTCTTC.

V usage is TRBV6-1 and J usage is TRBJ2-3; the D is unclear. This CDR3 has 12 residues. V lost 10 bases and J 6 bases, leaving 14 bases between the germline ends. Germline assignment: CDR1 MNHNS and CDR2 SASEGT. Here the CDR3 DNA reads TGTGCCACCTCCCCGACCGAGGATACGCAGTATTTT. Translated, it gives CATSPTEDTQYF.

The rearrangement uses TRBV7-3 and TRBJ2-1, with 9 bases lining up with TRBD2. J lost 2 bases, V lost 5 bases, and 4 bases had no gene match. Germline V gives CDR1 SGHTA, CDR2 FQGTGA. The CDR3 totals 15 residues. The chain's CDR3 is CASSTLAGTYNEQFF. CDR3 coding DNA: TGTGCCAGCAGCACGCTAGCGGGGACCTACAATGAGCAGTTCTTC.

J is TRBJ2-3 and V is TRBV6-2 or TRBV6-3, with D perhaps TRBD1 (5 bases). The V gene lost 0 bases and the J gene lost 2 bases, with 21 bases spanning the gap. The CDR3 loop spans 19 amino acids. Germline values: CDR1 MNHEY, CDR2 SVGEGT. DNA for the CDR3: TGTGCCAGCAGTTACTCGACAGTTGTGCAGGGCTCGACCACAGATACGCAGTATTTT. As protein: CASSYSTVVQGSTTDTQYF.

Ten or more counts support this clonotype. The genes are TRBV28 and TRBJ2-1; either TRBD1 or TRBD2 may fit D (6 bases each). Germline CDR1 reads MDHEN; CDR2 reads SYDVKM. The CDR3 has 12 residues. The V gene lost 5 bases and the J gene lost 10 bases, with 12 bases spanning the gap. The CDR3 nucleotides read TGTGCCAGCAGTGGAGGGGGGAGGGAGCAGTTCTTC. Amino acid sequence: CASSGGGREQFF. Complete variable domain (other parts from reference TRBV28 and TRBJ2-1): DVKVTQSSRYLVKRTGEKVFLECVQDMDHENMFWYRQDPGLGLRLIYFSYDVKMKEKGDIPEGYSVSREKKERFSLILESASTNQTSMYLCASSGGGREQFFGPGTRLTVL.

This clonotype appeared many times. V and J are TRBV2 and TRBJ2-1; the match to TRBD2 covers 7 bases. Germline V lookup: CDR1 SNHLY, CDR2 FYNNEI. Unmatched junction bases numbered 1, after V lost 8 bases and J lost 3 bases. The CDR3 covers 12 residues. CDR3 nucleotides: TGTGCCAGCCGGGACTACTACAATGAGCAGTTCTTC. Translated: CASRDYYNEQFF.

This clonotype was counted a few times. V and J are TRBV20-1 and TRBJ2-7; D gene unclear. Per germline, CDR1 DFQATT and CDR2 SNEGSKA (reference sequence). Trimming pared 4 bases from V and 4 bases from J, leaving 5 bases between. There are 10 residues in the CDR3. The CDR3 nucleotides read TGCAGTGCTATTGAATACGAGCAGTACTTC. Amino acid sequence: CSAIEYEQYF.

This clonotype appeared a few times. The chain recombines TRBV5-1 with TRBJ2-2; 9 bases align to TRBD2. Germline-derived CDR1 and CDR2 are SGHRS and YFSETQ. Trimming took 4 bases from V and 0 from J; bases not matched to a gene: 7. The CDR3 runs to 17 residues. The CDR3 region has the DNA TGCGCCAGCAGCCTAGGAGCGGGAGGAACGAACACCGGGGAGCTGTTTTTT. Protein sequence: CASSLGAGGTNTGELFF.

This clonotype showed up just a few times. This chain uses TRBV12-3 or TRBV12-4 with TRBJ2-1, with D unresolved. CDR3 length equals 13 residues. With 2 bases removed from V and 4 bases from J, the gap between germline ends came to 6 bases. This CDR3 reads CASSLTVYNEQFF. The CDR3 bases are TGTGCCAGCAGTTTAACGGTTTACAATGAGCAGTTCTTC.

With regard to this clonotype: This may be a read error, as it is one base from a much larger clone. The chain links TRBV12-5 to TRBJ1-5; D is possibly TRBD1 (5 bases). CDR1 LGHNT and CDR2 FRNRAP come from the germline V gene. The CDR3 has 15 residues. V was cut by 2 bases and J by 9 bases, with 17 bases left in between. This chain's CDR3 is CASGLIPPGYRPQHF. CDR3 in DNA: TGTGCTAGTGGTTTGATTCCTCCAGGGTATCGGCCCCAGCATTTT. The entire variable domain, with the rest obtained from reference TRBV12-5 and TRBJ1-5, is as follows: DARVTQTPRHKVTEMGQEVTMRCQPILGHNTVFWYRQTMMQGLELLAYFRNRAPLDDSGMPKDRFSAEMPDATLATLKIQPSEPRDSAVYFCASGLIPPGYRPQHFGDGTRLSIL.

This clonotype was counted ten times or more. V is TRBV5-1 and J is TRBJ1-5; D perhaps matches TRBD1 (6 bases). The V gene lost 4 bases and the J gene lost 7 bases, with 18 bases spanning the gap. CDR1 SGHRS and CDR2 YFSETQ come from the germline V gene. This CDR3 comprises 15 residues. Written as DNA, the CDR3 is TGCGCCAGCAGCCCCGGGACCCTCGGGGGCCAGCCCCAGCATTTT. The encoded protein is CASSPGTLGGQPQHF.

This clonotype has a handful of counts. The chain has TRBV10-3 and TRBJ1-6, with D possibly matching TRBD1 (5 bases). Trimming took off 2 bases at V and 10 bases at J, with 18 bases between the two ends. The germline CDR1 and CDR2 sequences are ENHRY and SYGVKD. There are 16 residues in the CDR3. CDR3 in amino acids: CAISERAAGGGSPLHF. The CDR3 bases are TGTGCCATCAGTGAGAGGGCGGCCGGGGGAGGATCACCCCTCCACTTT.

In its sample, this clonotype was seen a few times. The chain uses TRBV7-9 and TRBJ2-5, with 10 bases lining up with TRBD2. V shed 5 bases and J 3 bases; nucleotides not matched to a gene: 15. This CDR3 spans 18 amino acids. Germline loops: CDR1 SEHNR, CDR2 FQNEAQ (reference sequence). CDR3 DNA sequence: TGTGCCAGCAGCCCCGAAAACGAGGAGCTAGCGGGAGAAGAGACCCAGTACTTC. This gives the protein CASSPENEELAGEETQYF. The whole variable domain, remainder taken from reference TRBV7-9 and TRBJ2-5, is DTGVSQNPRHKITKRGQNVTFRCDPISEHNRLYWYRQTLGQGPEFLTYFQNEAQLEKSRLLSDRFSAERPKGSFSTLEIQRTEQGDSAMYLCASSPENEELAGEETQYFGPGTRLLVL.

This CDR3 is CASSLFRGELFF. Here the CDR3 DNA reads TGTGCCAGCAGCTTATTTCGTGGGGAGCTGTTTTTT. The chain has TRBV7-9 and TRBJ2-2; D uncertain. Per the germline V gene, CDR1 is SEHNR and CDR2 is FQNEAQ (reference sequence). V was cut by 2 bases and J by 8 bases, with 6 bases left in between. CDR3 length: 12 residues.

This clonotype occurred many times. The chain has TRBV6-2 or TRBV6-3 and TRBJ1-1, with D hard to call. The CDR3 spans 13 residues. From germline, CDR1 is MNHEY and CDR2 SVGEGT. V lost 6 bases and J 3 bases, leaving 11 bases between the germline ends. CDR3 nucleotides: TGTGCCAGCAGACGGAATGGGGACACTGAAGCTTTCTTT. Its translation is CASRRNGDTEAFF.

The gene calls are TRBV5-8 and TRBJ2-7; TRBD1 agrees at 7 bases. CDR3 length: 14 amino acids. Germline values: CDR1 SGHTS, CDR2 YDEGEE. V gave up 4 bases and J gave up 2 bases; unmatched junction bases: 6. CDR3 DNA sequence: TGTGCCAGCAGCATACAGGGGTTTCCCTACGAGCAGTACTTC. Translation gives CASSIQGFPYEQYF.